The 11 T cell receptor beta chains given below trace back to one sample, sequenced in a study of regulatory T cells in long-lasting Graves disease. Documented time point: newly diagnosed GD, antithyroid drugs for less than 3 months. RNA extracted from PBMCs served as the sequencing template. For TCR beta, libraries came from iRepertoire HTBI primers and Arm-PCR of CDR3 regions. TCRdb reprocessed the multiplex PCR reads with MiXCR, giving one entry per CDR3 protein. The data contain over 450,000 distinct CDR3 sequences, about 11% of them seen just once; the ten biggest clones take up about 8.9%. Separately, the same data were catalogued under a study of T cells in Graves' hyperthyroidism and ophthalmopathy.

This specimen consisted of peripheral blood mononuclear cells (PBMCs), obtained at new diagnosis, from a patient treated with antithyroid drugs. Every receptor here comes from a woman aged 30 to 39 with Graves disease.

The CDR3 is CASSFAAGGPDEQYF. The CDR3 nucleotides are TGCGCCAGCAGCTTTGCAGCGGGAGGGCCCGACGAGCAGTACTTC. This rearrangement joins TRBV5-1 to TRBJ2-7, with 10 bases aligning to TRBD2. This CDR3 is built from 15 residues. Germline V gene data show CDR1 as SGHRS and CDR2 as YFSETQ. V dropped 2 bases and J dropped 5; count of bases not matched to a gene: 7.

This clonotype has only one observation. Just one base apart from a much larger clone, this may be a read error. The V and J genes are TRBV20-1 and TRBJ2-7, with D unresolved. The CDR3 contains 16 residues. Germline-derived CDR1 and CDR2 are DFQATT and SNEGSKA (reference sequence). Between the trimmed V and J ends, which lost 5 bases and 7 bases, there was a span of 27 bases. CDR3 amino acids: CSAFSPSSYSYNEQYF. The DNA of the CDR3 is TGCAGTGCTTTTTCGCCCTCGTCATATTCCTACAATGAGCAGTACTTC.

This rearrangement joins TRBV6-2 or TRBV6-3 to TRBJ2-2; perhaps TRBD1 as D (6 bases). CDR1 MNHEY and CDR2 SVGEGT come from the germline V gene. The CDR3 is 18 residues long. V was pared by 4 bases and J by 5 bases, with 23 bases between. The CDR3 loop is CASSFPKTGFGPTGELFF. DNA of the CDR3: TGTGCCAGCAGTTTCCCCAAGACAGGCTTCGGTCCTACCGGGGAGCTGTTTTTT.

This rearrangement joins TRBV6-1 to TRBJ2-7; D tentatively fits TRBD1 or TRBD2 (5 bases each). Germline CDR1 reads MNHNS; CDR2 reads SASEGT. The CDR3 extends over 14 amino acids. Trimming left V 7 bases short and J 0 bases short, with 13 bases between. CDR3 residues: CASTQGDRSYEQYF. CDR3 in DNA: TGTGCCAGCACTCAAGGGGACCGCTCCTACGAGCAGTACTTC.

In its sample, this clonotype was seen many times. The chain recombines TRBV6-2 or TRBV6-3 with TRBJ1-6; D might be TRBD1 (5 bases). CDR1 and CDR2 (germline): MNHEY, SVGEGT. V was shortened by 8 bases and J by 3 bases, with 5 bases between the two germline ends. The CDR3 covers 12 residues. This CDR3 is CASGGYNSPLHF. The CDR3 bases are TGTGCCAGCGGGGGCTATAATTCACCCCTCCACTTT.

This clonotype has a count of ten or more. This rearrangement joins TRBV7-8 to TRBJ1-1; D gene ambiguous. Germline V gene lookup returns CDR1 SGHVS and CDR2 FQNEAQ. The CDR3 is 13 amino acids. V was cut by 5 bases and J by 0 bases, with 7 bases left in between. CDR3 nucleotide sequence: TGTGCCAGCAGCCCGAGGTTGAACACTGAAGCTTTCTTT. It is translated as CASSPRLNTEAFF.

V gene TRBV19 combines with J gene TRBJ1-2; no definite D call. The V and J ends lost 4 bases and 5 bases respectively, with 5 bases between them. CDR1 and CDR2 from the germline V gene are LNHDA and SQIVND (reference sequence). The CDR3 is made up of 11 amino acids. The CDR3 spells CASSKKYGYTF. The CDR3 coding sequence is TGTGCCAGTAGTAAGAAGTATGGCTACACCTTC.

Many counts were recorded for this clonotype. The rearrangement uses TRBV19 and TRBJ1-2, with D unclear. Germline V lookup: CDR1 LNHDA, CDR2 SQIVND (reference sequence). The ends were cut back, 6 bases at V and 4 bases at J, with 12 bases in the middle. The CDR3 is made up of 13 amino acids. The CDR3 here is CASRGIGSYGYTF. The CDR3 DNA is TGTGCCAGTAGGGGGATTGGCAGCTATGGCTACACCTTC.

Ten or more counts support this clonotype. The rearrangement links TRBV27 to TRBJ2-5, with 10 nucleotides matching TRBD2. J gave up 5 bases and V 5 bases, and 8 bases lay outside the gene matches. Germline CDR1 reads MNHEY; CDR2 reads SMNVEV (reference sequence). The CDR3 runs 15 residues. The CDR3 DNA follows: TGTGCCAGCAGTCCTGCCCTAGCGGGAGTTGAGACCCAGTACTTC. This encodes CASSPALAGVETQYF.

This clonotype was observed at least ten times. The V gene is TRBV6-1, the J gene TRBJ2-7; D remains ambiguous. With 9 bases removed from V and 4 bases from J, the gap between germline ends came to 13 bases. CDR3 length: 12 amino acids. Germline assignment: CDR1 MNHNS and CDR2 SASEGT. The CDR3 region is CARGPYGYEQYF. The DNA of the CDR3 is TGTGCCAGAGGTCCGTATGGATACGAGCAGTACTTC.

The CDR3 bases are TGTGCCAGCTCACCGCCCACAGGGGTGAGCACTGAAGCTTTCTTT. It encodes CASSPPTGVSTEAFF. The V call is TRBV18, the J call TRBJ1-1; 7 bases agree with TRBD1. The V gene end was trimmed by 3 bases and the J gene end by 4 bases; junction bases not matched to a gene: 8. The CDR3 totals 15 residues. The germline V gene encodes CDR1 KGHSH and CDR2 LQKENI. The full variable domain, its missing parts supplied by reference TRBV18 and TRBJ1-1, is NAGVMQNPRHLVRRRGQEARLRCSPMKGHSHVYWYRQLPEEGLKFMVYLQKENIIDESGMPKERFSAEFPKEGPSILRIQQVVRGDSAAYFCASSPPTGVSTEAFFGQGTRLTVV.